This T cell receptor beta chain was recorded in a study of post-analysis software for immune sequencing data. Study-wide background: Patients had relapsing-remitting, secondary progressive or progressive-relapsing multiple sclerosis; some lacked subtype.

Incorporated into the TCR beta cDNA libraries were unique molecular identifiers, which served to reduce PCR and sequencing biases. TCRdb reanalysed the PCR reads using MiXCR and keeps one entry per CDR3 protein. Among about 200,000 distinct CDR3 sequences listed, 29% were seen once. About this clonotype: The antigen is not known.

The CDR3 has 14 residues. Germline assignment: CDR1 LGHDT and CDR2 YNNKEL (reference sequence). The V gene lost 2 bases and the J gene lost 7 bases, with 15 bases spanning the gap. General study points: Patients carried several TRBV segments more frequently than controls did, and TRBV5-6, TRBV5-1 and TRBV20-1 were among them. Controls' normalized Chao1 diversity significantly exceeded that of multiple sclerosis patients.

The source of this sequence is a girl between 2 and 17 years old with multiple sclerosis. The sequenced sample consisted of blood. The chain carries TRBV3-1 and TRBJ2-7; weak D call: TRBD2 (5 bases). CDR3 DNA: TGTGCCAGCAGCCAAAGCGGACCCTACAATGAGCAGTACTTC. Translation gives CASSQSGPYNEQYF.